A selection of T cell receptor beta chains follows, all from one sample in a study of cytotoxic CD8 clonotypes in ibrutinib-treated CLL. TCRdb's copy holds only in-frame clones and misses some; the assay was immunoSEQ multiplex PCR. The data show some 140,000 clones, roughly 83% seen once. Material: PBMCs, obtained after 12 months of ibrutinib treatment. These receptors were taken from a human donor with chronic lymphocytic leukemia. Each CDR3 is given with its conserved first and last residue. Each record gives: J gene, CDR3 length, D gene, V gene, clone size, CDR3 DNA, CDR3 protein. A D gene is named only where the DNA matches it firmly. Part of the rows lack a size; the others show once, few, many or a class for expanded clones.

j_gene: TRBJ2-2; len: 12; d_gene: .; v_gene: TRBV19; abundance: .; CDR3nt: TGTGCCAGTAGTATAGAGAACGGGGAGCTGTTTTTT; CDR3aa: CASSIENGELFF
j_gene: TRBJ1-3; len: 15; d_gene: .; v_gene: TRBV7-9; abundance: .; CDR3nt: TGTGCCAGCAGCTTCACAGGGTACTCTGGAAACACCATATATTTT; CDR3aa: CASSFTGYSGNTIYF
j_gene: TRBJ2-3; len: 16; d_gene: TRBD2; v_gene: TRBV27; abundance: .; CDR3nt: TGTGCCAGCAGTTTATCGCCCAGCGGGAGGACAGATACGCAGTATTTT; CDR3aa: CASSLSPSGRTDTQYF
j_gene: TRBJ2-1; len: 14; d_gene: TRBD2; v_gene: TRBV18; abundance: .; CDR3nt: TGTGCCAGCTCACCGGCGGGAGGCTACAATGAGCAGTTCTTC; CDR3aa: CASSPAGGYNEQFF
j_gene: TRBJ2-7; len: 15; d_gene: .; v_gene: TRBV9; abundance: .; CDR3nt: TGTGCCAGCAGCCCAATACACGGAAACCTGAACGAGCAGTACTTC; CDR3aa: CASSPIHGNLNEQYF
j_gene: TRBJ2-6; len: 18; d_gene: .; v_gene: TRBV7-6; abundance: .; CDR3nt: TGTGCCAGCAGCTTAGTTCCGGGGCCAGCGGAAGGGGCCAACGTCCTGACTTTC; CDR3aa: CASSLVPGPAEGANVLTF
j_gene: TRBJ2-5; len: 14; d_gene: TRBD1; v_gene: TRBV7-9; abundance: .; CDR3nt: TGTGCCAGCAGCCGACAGACAGGGGTCGAGACCCAGTACTTC; CDR3aa: CASSRQTGVETQYF
j_gene: TRBJ2-3; len: 12; d_gene: .; v_gene: TRBV7-9; abundance: .; CDR3nt: TGTGCCAGCAGCCTGAGTTCAGATACGCAGTATTTT; CDR3aa: CASSLSSDTQYF
j_gene: TRBJ2-1; len: 15; d_gene: .; v_gene: TRBV7-2; abundance: .; CDR3nt: TGTGCCAGCAGCTTAAACCTGGGGCGGGCCAATGAGCAGTTCTTC; CDR3aa: CASSLNLGRANEQFF
j_gene: TRBJ2-1; len: 13; d_gene: .; v_gene: TRBV6-5; abundance: .; CDR3nt: TGTGCCAGCAGTTACTTAGCGATGGGTGAGCAGTTCTTC; CDR3aa: CASSYLAMGEQFF
j_gene: TRBJ2-3; len: 15; d_gene: .; v_gene: TRBV30; abundance: .; CDR3nt: TGTGCCTGGAAGGTAAGGCGGGCAGACACAGATACGCAGTATTTT; CDR3aa: CAWKVRRADTDTQYF
j_gene: TRBJ2-7; len: 13; d_gene: .; v_gene: TRBV6-4; abundance: .; CDR3nt: TGTGCCAGCAGTGAAACTTCAAACTACGAGCAGTACTTC; CDR3aa: CASSETSNYEQYF
j_gene: TRBJ2-6; len: 15; d_gene: .; v_gene: TRBV6-4; abundance: few; CDR3nt: TGTGCCAGCAGTGACTTGGGGACTGGGGCCAACGTCCTGACTTTC; CDR3aa: CASSDLGTGANVLTF
j_gene: TRBJ2-5; len: 15; d_gene: .; v_gene: TRBV5-6; abundance: few; CDR3nt: TGTGCCAGCAGCCCGATATCCAGGGCCGGGGAGACCCAGTACTTC; CDR3aa: CASSPISRAGETQYF
j_gene: TRBJ2-3; len: 18; d_gene: TRBD2; v_gene: TRBV7-3; abundance: .; CDR3nt: TGTGCCAGCAGCTTACTCCCAGGGCTAGCGGGAGACACAGATACGCAGTATTTT; CDR3aa: CASSLLPGLAGDTDTQYF
j_gene: TRBJ2-3; len: 15; d_gene: TRBD1; v_gene: TRBV28; abundance: .; CDR3nt: TGTGCCAGCAGTAAGACAGGGGGCGGTCAGGATACGCAGTATTTT; CDR3aa: CASSKTGGGQDTQYF
j_gene: TRBJ1-5; len: 15; d_gene: .; v_gene: TRBV5-1; abundance: few; CDR3nt: TGCGCCAGCAGCTTTTCGGCAGGAGGCAATCAGCCCCAGCATTTT; CDR3aa: CASSFSAGGNQPQHF
j_gene: TRBJ1-1; len: 11; d_gene: .; v_gene: TRBV10-3; abundance: .; CDR3nt: TGTGCCATCAGCCCCGGGACAGAAGCTTTCTTT; CDR3aa: CAISPGTEAFF
j_gene: TRBJ2-7; len: 14; d_gene: .; v_gene: TRBV9; abundance: .; CDR3nt: TGTGCCAGCAGCGTAGATCCACTACCCTACGAGCAGTACTTC; CDR3aa: CASSVDPLPYEQYF
j_gene: TRBJ1-4; len: 16; d_gene: .; v_gene: TRBV5-1; abundance: .; CDR3nt: TGCGCCAGCAGCGGAGACCCGTGGGGGGCTAATGAAAAACTGTTTTTT; CDR3aa: CASSGDPWGANEKLFF
j_gene: TRBJ2-1; len: 13; d_gene: .; v_gene: TRBV7-2; abundance: .; CDR3nt: TGTGCCAGCAGCTTCGGGGGTTACAATGAGCAGTTCTTC; CDR3aa: CASSFGGYNEQFF
j_gene: TRBJ1-1; len: 14; d_gene: TRBD1; v_gene: TRBV29-1; abundance: .; CDR3nt: TGCAGCGTTGTACTGACAGGGGGATGGGCTGAAGCTTTCTTT; CDR3aa: CSVVLTGGWAEAFF
j_gene: TRBJ2-7; len: 13; d_gene: .; v_gene: TRBV11-2; abundance: few; CDR3nt: TGTGCCAGCAGCTTGAGTGACTCCTACGAGCAGTACTTC; CDR3aa: CASSLSDSYEQYF
j_gene: TRBJ2-2; len: 13; d_gene: TRBD2; v_gene: TRBV10-3; abundance: .; CDR3nt: TGTGCCATCAGTGGGGGACTAGCCGGGGAGCTGTTTTTT; CDR3aa: CAISGGLAGELFF
j_gene: TRBJ2-7; len: 15; d_gene: TRBD2; v_gene: TRBV11-2; abundance: .; CDR3nt: TGTGCCAGCAGCCGCGGGACTAGCGGCTTTTACGAGCAGTACTTC; CDR3aa: CASSRGTSGFYEQYF
j_gene: TRBJ2-5; len: 15; d_gene: .; v_gene: TRBV9; abundance: once; CDR3nt: TGTGCCAGCAGCGGATCACGACAAGGTGGAGAGACCCAGTACTTC; CDR3aa: CASSGSRQGGETQYF
j_gene: TRBJ2-3; len: 16; d_gene: .; v_gene: TRBV14; abundance: .; CDR3nt: TGTGCCAGCAGCCTTTTTATGGGGCGCGGCACAGATACGCAGTATTTT; CDR3aa: CASSLFMGRGTDTQYF
j_gene: TRBJ2-7; len: 14; d_gene: TRBD2; v_gene: TRBV18; abundance: .; CDR3nt: TGTGCCAGCTCACGCGCGGGGGTAAGCTACGAGCAGTACTTC; CDR3aa: CASSRAGVSYEQYF
j_gene: TRBJ1-3; len: 16; d_gene: .; v_gene: TRBV6-5; abundance: few; CDR3nt: TGTGCCAGCAGTTACTCAGGGACTGAGCCTGGAAACACCATATATTTT; CDR3aa: CASSYSGTEPGNTIYF
j_gene: TRBJ1-4; len: 14; d_gene: TRBD1; v_gene: TRBV7-8; abundance: .; CDR3nt: TGTGCCAGCAGCTTAGGTAGAGGGGGCGACAAACTGTTTTTT; CDR3aa: CASSLGRGGDKLFF
j_gene: TRBJ2-7; len: 14; d_gene: .; v_gene: TRBV5-4; abundance: .; CDR3nt: TGTGCCAGCAGCTTGGCGCAGGGGACCTACGAGCAGTACTTC; CDR3aa: CASSLAQGTYEQYF
j_gene: TRBJ2-2; len: 15; d_gene: .; v_gene: TRBV9; abundance: .; CDR3nt: TGTGCCAGCAGCGTAGGTCTACGTGACACCGGGGAGCTGTTTTTT; CDR3aa: CASSVGLRDTGELFF
j_gene: TRBJ2-1; len: 17; d_gene: TRBD2; v_gene: TRBV5-8; abundance: once; CDR3nt: TGTGCCAGCAGCAGCCCCGGGACTAGCGGTCCCTACAATGAGCAGTTCTTC; CDR3aa: CASSSPGTSGPYNEQFF
j_gene: TRBJ2-7; len: 12; d_gene: TRBD1; v_gene: TRBV28; abundance: few; CDR3nt: TGTGCCAGCAGTTCGGGACAGATTTCGCAGTACTTC; CDR3aa: CASSSGQISQYF
j_gene: TRBJ2-1; len: 14; d_gene: .; v_gene: TRBV9; abundance: .; CDR3nt: TGTGCCAGCAGCGTAGATGGGGGTGAGGATGAGCAGTTCTTC; CDR3aa: CASSVDGGEDEQFF
j_gene: TRBJ2-5; len: 11; d_gene: .; v_gene: TRBV2; abundance: .; CDR3nt: TGTGCCAGCAGGCGGCGGGAGACCCAGTACTTC; CDR3aa: CASRRRETQYF
j_gene: TRBJ1-5; len: 14; d_gene: .; v_gene: TRBV5-6; abundance: .; CDR3nt: TGTGCCAGCAGCAGAACAGGGTGGAATCAGCCCCAGCATTTT; CDR3aa: CASSRTGWNQPQHF